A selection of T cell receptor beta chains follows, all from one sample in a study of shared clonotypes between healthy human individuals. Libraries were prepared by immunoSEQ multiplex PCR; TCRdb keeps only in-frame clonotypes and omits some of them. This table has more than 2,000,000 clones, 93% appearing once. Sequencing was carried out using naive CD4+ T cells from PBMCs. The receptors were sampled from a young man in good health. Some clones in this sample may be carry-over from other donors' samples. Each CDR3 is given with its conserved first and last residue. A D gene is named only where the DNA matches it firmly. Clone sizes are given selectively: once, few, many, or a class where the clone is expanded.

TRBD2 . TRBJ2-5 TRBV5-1 CASSSARGGEETQYF TGCGCCAGCAGCTCTGCGCGTGGGGGGGAAGAGACCCAGTACTTC
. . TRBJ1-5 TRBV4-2 CASSPHAGQSNQPQHF TGTGCCAGCAGCCCCCACGCGGGACAAAGCAATCAGCCCCAGCATTTT
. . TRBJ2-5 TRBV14 CASSHLETQYF TGTGCCAGCAGCCATTTAGAGACCCAGTACTTC
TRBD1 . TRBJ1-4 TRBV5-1 CASSLDGTANEKLFF TGCGCCAGCAGCTTGGACGGGACAGCTAATGAAAAACTGTTTTTT
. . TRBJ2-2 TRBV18 CASSPPSMTGTNTGELFF TGTGCCAGCTCACCACCCTCTATGACTGGAACGAACACCGGGGAGCTGTTTTTT
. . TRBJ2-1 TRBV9 CASSPRTGENEQFF TGTGCCAGCAGCCCCCGGACTGGGGAGAATGAGCAGTTCTTC
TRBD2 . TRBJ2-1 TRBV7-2 CASSLERAGGGEQFF TGTGCCAGCAGCTTAGAACGAGCGGGAGGGGGTGAGCAGTTCTTC
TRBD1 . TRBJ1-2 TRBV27 CASSLPGGYGYTF TGTGCCAGCAGTTTACCAGGGGGCTATGGCTACACCTTC
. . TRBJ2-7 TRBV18 CASSVEFEQYF TGTGCCAGCTCGGTTGAGTTCGAGCAGTACTTC
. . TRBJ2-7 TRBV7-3 CASSSSLVNEQYF TGTGCCAGCAGCTCCTCACTAGTCAACGAGCAGTACTTC
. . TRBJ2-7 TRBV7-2 CASSLARVQVYEQYF TGTGCCAGCAGCTTAGCGCGGGTACAGGTCTACGAGCAGTACTTC
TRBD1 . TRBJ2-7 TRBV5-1 CASSQGASYEQYF TGCGCCAGCAGCCAGGGGGCATCCTACGAGCAGTACTTC
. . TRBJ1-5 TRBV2 CASSGTGLGGNQPQHF TGTGCCAGCAGTGGTACGGGGTTAGGGGGCAATCAGCCCCAGCATTTT
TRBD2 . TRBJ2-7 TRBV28 CASAGVFRYEQYF TGTGCCTCCGCGGGAGTCTTTCGCTACGAGCAGTACTTC
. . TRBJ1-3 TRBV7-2 CASSVLRSSGNTIYF TGTGCCAGCAGCGTACTCAGGAGCTCTGGAAACACCATATATTTT
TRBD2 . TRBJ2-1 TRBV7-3 CASSSPGLAGVRANEQFF TGTGCCAGCAGCTCGCCGGGACTAGCGGGAGTAAGGGCCAATGAGCAGTTCTTC
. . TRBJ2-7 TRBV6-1 CASSSGRADPLEQYF TGTGCCAGCAGTTCAGGGCGTGCAGACCCCCTCGAGCAGTACTTC
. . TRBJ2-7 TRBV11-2 CASSLQGYEQYF TGTGCCAGCAGCCTCCAGGGTTACGAGCAGTACTTC
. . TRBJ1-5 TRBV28 CATLDTQTGQPQHF TGTGCCACTTTGGACACTCAAACGGGTCAGCCCCAGCATTTT
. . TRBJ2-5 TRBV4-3 CASSPRQGETQYF TGCGCCAGCAGCCCCCGGCAGGGAGAGACCCAGTACTTC
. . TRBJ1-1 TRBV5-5 CASSWGVNTEAFF TGTGCCAGCAGCTGGGGGGTGAACACTGAAGCTTTCTTT
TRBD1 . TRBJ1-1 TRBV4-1 CASSQGTGARVNTEAFF TGCGCCAGCAGCCAGGGGACAGGCGCGAGGGTGAACACTGAAGCTTTCTTT
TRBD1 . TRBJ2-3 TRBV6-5 CASRSRGTDTQYF TGTGCCAGCAGATCCAGGGGGACAGATACGCAGTATTTT
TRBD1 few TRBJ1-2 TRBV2 CASRGTGVGGYTF TGTGCCAGCAGAGGGACAGGGGTAGGCGGCTACACCTTC
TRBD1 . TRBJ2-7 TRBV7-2 CASSLTGGPTYEQYF TGTGCCAGCAGTCTTACAGGGGGCCCGACCTACGAGCAGTACTTC
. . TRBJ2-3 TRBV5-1 CASSLNAISTDTQYF TGCGCCAGCAGCTTGAACGCGATCAGCACAGATACGCAGTATTTT
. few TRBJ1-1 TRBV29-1 CSDARTRMNTEAFF TGCAGCGACGCGAGGACGCGCATGAACACTGAAGCTTTCTTT
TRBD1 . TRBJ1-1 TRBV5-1 CASSLGTGMNTEAFF TGCGCCAGCAGCTTGGGGACAGGAATGAACACTGAAGCTTTCTTT
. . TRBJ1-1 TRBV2 CASSGGTEAFF TGTGCCAGCAGCGGGGGCACTGAAGCTTTCTTT
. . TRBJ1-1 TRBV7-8 CASSLAEVNTEAFF TGTGCCAGCAGCTTAGCGGAGGTGAACACTGAAGCTTTCTTT
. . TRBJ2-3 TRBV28 CASRAPTDTQYF TGTGCCAGCAGGGCCCCCACAGATACGCAGTATTTT
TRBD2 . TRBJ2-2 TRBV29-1 CSVARGGANTGELFF TGCAGCGTCGCGCGCGGGGGAGCGAACACCGGGGAGCTGTTTTTT
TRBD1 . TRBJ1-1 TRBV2 CASKGTGWTEAFF TGTGCCAGCAAGGGGACAGGGTGGACTGAAGCTTTCTTT
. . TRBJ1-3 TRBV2 CASTPLDTIYF TGTGCCAGCACCCCCCTGGACACCATATATTTT
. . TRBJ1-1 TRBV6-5 CASSPGRLNTEAFF TGTGCCAGCAGCCCAGGCAGGCTGAACACTGAAGCTTTCTTT
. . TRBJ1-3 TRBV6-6 CASSYLASTSGNTIYF TGTGCCAGCAGTTACTTAGCCAGCACCTCTGGAAACACCATATATTTT
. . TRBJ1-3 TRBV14 CASSQVSPSDTIYF TGTGCCAGCAGCCAAGTCTCCCCCTCGGACACCATATATTTT
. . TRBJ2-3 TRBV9 CASSSTPGTDTQYF TGTGCCAGCAGCTCGACCCCTGGCACAGATACGCAGTATTTT
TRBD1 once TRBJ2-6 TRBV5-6 CASSLVGQGSSGANVLTF TGTGCCAGCAGCTTGGTGGGACAGGGGAGCTCTGGGGCCAACGTCCTGACTTTC
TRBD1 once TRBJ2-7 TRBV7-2 CASSLTNDRGYEQYF TGTGCCAGCAGTCTCACAAATGACAGGGGCTACGAGCAGTACTTC